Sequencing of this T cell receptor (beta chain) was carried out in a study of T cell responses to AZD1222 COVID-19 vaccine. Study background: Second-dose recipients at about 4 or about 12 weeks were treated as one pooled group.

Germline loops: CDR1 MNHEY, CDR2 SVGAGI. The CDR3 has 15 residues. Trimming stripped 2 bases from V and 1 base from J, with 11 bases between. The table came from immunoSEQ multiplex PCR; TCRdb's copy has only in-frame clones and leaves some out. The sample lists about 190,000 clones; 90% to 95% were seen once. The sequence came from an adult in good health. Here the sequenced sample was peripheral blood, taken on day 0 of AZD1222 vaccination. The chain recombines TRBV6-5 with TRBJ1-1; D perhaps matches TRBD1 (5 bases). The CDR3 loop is CASSYDVGGNTEAFF. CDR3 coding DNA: TGTGCCAGCAGTTACGATGTGGGGGGGAACACTGAAGCTTTCTTT.